Below, 2 T cell receptor beta chains from the same sample are listed, as sequenced in a study of T cells after posttransplantation cyclophosphamide. The table came from immunoSEQ multiplex PCR; TCRdb's copy has only in-frame clones and leaves some out. The sample includes about 21,000 clones, nearly 99% of them seen just once. The source material was naive CD8+ T cells sorted from PBMCs. These receptors were obtained from a man aged 40-49 years in good health, CMV-negative, and a related stem cell transplant donor.

The chain combines TRBV6-4 with TRBJ2-1, with 13 bases lining up with TRBD2. The V gene end was trimmed by 3 bases and the J gene end by 4 bases; junction bases not matched to a gene: 0. CDR1 MRHNA and CDR2 SNTAGT come from the germline V gene. This CDR3 spans 15 amino acids. CDR3 bases: TGTGCCAGCAGTGAGGGACTAGCGGGATACAATGAGCAGTTCTTC. Protein: CASSEGLAGYNEQFF.

V and J are TRBV7-9 and TRBJ1-5, with 7 bases that match TRBD1. Germline assignment: CDR1 SEHNR and CDR2 FQNEAQ (reference sequence). The CDR3 has 16 residues. The ends lost 4 bases at V and 2 bases at J; junction bases unmatched: 8. The DNA of the CDR3 is TGTGCCAGCAGCTCTACAGGGGATTGGGGCAATCAGCCCCAGCATTTT. It is translated as CASSSTGDWGNQPQHF.